Listed here are 10 T cell receptor beta chains from one sample, sequenced in a study of blood T cells in healthy people across ages. Combining a sample-barcoded 5' primer with a J-beta primer mix, a second PCR ran for roughly 6 to 12 cycles. Each CDR3 protein is one row after TCRdb ran MiXCR on the 5' RACE reads. The repertoire has around 1.7 million distinct CDR3 sequences, 28% of them found once; the top ten carry roughly 8%. The sequenced material came from blood. All receptors derive from a woman aged 30 to 39 in good health.

This clonotype was counted ten times or more. The chain links TRBV11-2 to TRBJ2-7, with TRBD1 identical over 11 bases. The V gene's germline CDR1 is SGHAT and CDR2 FQNNGV. The CDR3 runs to 15 residues. The junction had 4 bases not matched to a gene; V was cut back by 4 bases and J by 2 bases. In nucleotides, the CDR3 is TGTGCCAGCAGCTGGACAGGGGGCGTAGCCTACGAGCAGTACTTC. This translates into CASSWTGGVAYEQYF.

This clonotype was counted between two and nine times. This chain joins TRBV25-1 and TRBJ2-1; 10 bases are a match to TRBD1. The CDR3 has 15 residues. Germline CDR1 reads MGHDK; CDR2 reads SYGVNS. V trimming: 3 bases; J trimming: 12 bases; junction bases outside the gene matches: 11. The CDR3 nucleotides are TGTGCCAGCAGTGATCGAAGGACAGGGGGTTATCGGCAGTTCTTC. As protein: CASSDRRTGGYRQFF.

Concerning this clonotype: An end of the junction does not agree with germline; a read error may underlie this. The rearrangement links TRBV7-2 to TRBJ2-5; TRBD1 might be the D (8 bases). The CDR3 runs 12 residues. Germline CDR1 reads SGHTA; CDR2 reads FQGNSA. The CDR3 sequence is CANSGTGKTQYF. DNA for the CDR3: TGTGCCAACAGCGGGACAGGAAAGACCCAGTACTTC.

The chain employs TRBV12-3 or TRBV12-4 and TRBJ2-5; possibly TRBD2 for D (6 bases). With 3 bases removed from V and 11 bases from J, the gap between germline ends came to 19 bases. The CDR3 has 14 amino acids. The CDR3 DNA follows: TGTGCCAGCAGTTTGTCGGGGGATTCGGGAGTGCAGTACTTC. Protein: CASSLSGDSGVQYF.

The chain carries TRBV29-1 and TRBJ2-3; 9 positions match TRBD2. The CDR3 has 14 residues. With 6 bases clipped from V and 2 bases from J, the junction kept 6 bases outside the gene matches. The germline V gene has CDR1 SQVTM and CDR2 ANQGSEA. Here the CDR3 reads CSVHGTSYTDTQYF. Here the CDR3 DNA reads TGCAGCGTCCACGGGACTAGCTACACAGATACGCAGTATTTT.

The chain joins TRBV30 to TRBJ1-5; D remains ambiguous. Deletions cut 2 bases from V and 7 bases from J, with 9 bases between. The germline V gene encodes CDR1 GTSNPN and CDR2 SVGIG (reference sequence). The CDR3 totals 12 residues. CDR3 protein: CAWSSREQPQHF. CDR3 nucleotides: TGTGCCTGGAGTTCGCGAGAGCAGCCCCAGCATTTT.

J is TRBJ2-7 and V is TRBV15; possibly TRBD1 or TRBD2 for D (5 bases each). The germline CDR1 and CDR2 sequences are LNHNV and YYDKDF (reference sequence). The CDR3 has 15 residues. V gave up 0 bases and J gave up 1 base, with 10 bases separating them. Here the CDR3 DNA reads TGTGCCACCAGCAGAGAGCAGGGAGCTTCCTACGAGCAGTACTTC. This translates into CATSREQGASYEQYF.

This clonotype was seen ten or more times. This chain joins TRBV18 and TRBJ2-7, with D uncertain. V shed 0 bases and J shed 3 bases, with 12 bases lying between them. Germline V gene sequence: CDR1 KGHSH, CDR2 LQKENI. This CDR3 is 15 amino acids long. The CDR3 DNA sequence: TGTGCCAGCTCACCACCGTCCGGTTCGCTCTACGAGCAGTACTTC. It is translated as CASSPPSGSLYEQYF.

This chain connects TRBV28 to TRBJ2-2; D gene uncertain. The CDR3 contains 12 residues. The V end was cut by 9 bases, the J end by 2 bases, with 7 bases between. Germline V gene data show CDR1 as MDHEN and CDR2 as SYDVKM. CDR3: CASVHNTGELFF. In nucleotides, the CDR3 is TGTGCCAGTGTACACAACACCGGGGAGCTGTTTTTT.

This chain joins TRBV7-2 and TRBJ1-2; 7 positions agree with TRBD1. Germline V gives CDR1 SGHTA, CDR2 FQGNSA. The CDR3 extends over 14 amino acids. V trimming: 5 bases; J trimming: 8 bases; junction bases outside the gene matches: 11. The CDR3 region is CASSRGGRGPGYTF. CDR3 coding DNA: TGTGCCAGCAGCAGAGGGGGTAGGGGGCCAGGCTACACCTTC.